Presented here are 27 T cell receptor beta chains from one specimen sequenced in a study of cytomegalovirus exposure and HLA in healthy donors. The PCR contained 60 Vbeta and 13 Jbeta primers. TCRdb keeps only in-frame clones here, not all; method: immunoSEQ multiplex PCR. The sample totals 75,000 to 95,000 clones. Sequences were obtained from PBMCs. These receptor sequences come from a girl between 5 and 17 years old in good health and CMV-seropositive.

The chain is built from TRBV6-4 and TRBJ2-2; possible D gene TRBD1, 6 bases. CDR3 length equals 15 residues. The V gene lost 3 bases and the J gene lost 1 base, with 9 bases spanning the gap. The germline CDR1 and CDR2 sequences are MRHNA and SNTAGT. The CDR3 loop is CASSEGRGNTGELFF. In DNA, the CDR3 is TGTGCCAGCAGTGAGGGCAGGGGGAACACCGGGGAGCTGTTTTTT.

The chain recombines TRBV15 with TRBJ1-1; D may be TRBD1 (5 bases). Trimming removed 5 bases from V and 11 bases from J, with 18 bases in between. Germline lookup yields CDR1 LNHNV and CDR2 YYDKDF (reference sequence). This CDR3 spans 13 amino acids. The CDR3 DNA follows: TGTGCCACCAGCGCAACCGGGGGTGGAAGGGCTTTCTTT. It is translated as CATSATGGGRAFF.

The chain employs TRBV4-3 and TRBJ1-1; 9 bases are shared with TRBD1. Germline V lookup: CDR1 LGHNA, CDR2 YSLEER. This CDR3 is built from 13 residues. The ends lost 3 bases at V and 7 bases at J; junction bases unmatched: 3. This chain's CDR3 is CASSHPGQGEAFF. Here the CDR3 DNA reads TGCGCCAGCAGCCACCCGGGACAGGGTGAAGCTTTCTTT.

This sequence joins TRBV4-2 and TRBJ2-3; D is unresolved. Trimming removed 0 bases at V and 0 bases at J, with 7 bases between. This CDR3 has 15 residues. CDR1 LGHNA and CDR2 YNFKEQ come from the germline V gene. The CDR3 coding sequence is TGTGCCAGCAGCCAAGATCTCCCTAGCACAGATACGCAGTATTTT. Protein product: CASSQDLPSTDTQYF.

The chain employs TRBV11-2 and TRBJ1-1; D remains ambiguous. V was clipped by 3 bases and J by 1 base, with 9 bases between them. Per germline, CDR1 SGHAT and CDR2 FQNNGV. CDR3 length: 14 amino acids. DNA of the CDR3: TGTGCCAGCAGCTTTGGGCATGGGAACACTGAAGCTTTCTTT. Its protein product is CASSFGHGNTEAFF.

V gene TRBV5-1 combines with J gene TRBJ1-6; the D gene is possibly TRBD1 (5 bases). Trimming removed 0 bases from V and 10 bases from J, with 17 bases in between. Germline CDR1 SGHRS, CDR2 YFSETQ. This CDR3 has 16 residues. The CDR3 region has the DNA TGCGCCAGCAGCTTGGCCACGACAGACTTGGGGTCACCCCTCCACTTT. Amino acid sequence: CASSLATTDLGSPLHF.

The chain is built from TRBV9 and TRBJ2-5; 12 nucleotides match TRBD2. This CDR3 region has 17 residues. Per the germline V gene, CDR1 is SGDLS and CDR2 is YYNGEE. V gave up 0 bases and J gave up 4 bases; unmatched junction bases: 7. CDR3 DNA: TGTGCCAGCAGCGTAGGTCCTAGCGGGGGGGCCCTAGAGACCCAGTACTTC. Residues: CASSVGPSGGALETQYF.

The CDR3 region is CASSEEAGVNYGYTF. CDR3 nucleotide sequence: TGTGCCAGCAGTGAAGAGGCAGGGGTCAACTATGGCTACACCTTC. The chain carries TRBV2 and TRBJ1-2; a possible D gene is TRBD1 (6 bases). The CDR3 totals 15 residues. Trimming cost V 1 base and J 2 bases, with 11 bases left between them. The germline CDR1 and CDR2 sequences are SNHLY and FYNNEI.

V and J are TRBV27 and TRBJ1-4, with 8 bases aligning to TRBD1. The germline CDR1 and CDR2 sequences are MNHEY and SMNVEV (reference sequence). The CDR3 is 15 amino acids. Unmatched junction bases numbered 5, after V lost 5 bases and J lost 3 bases. DNA of the CDR3: TGTGCCAGCAGTAAACCGGGACAGGCTAATGAAAAACTGTTTTTT. Translated: CASSKPGQANEKLFF.

The chain employs TRBV4-1 and TRBJ2-7, with TRBD1 identical over 7 bases. In germline, CDR1 is MGHRA, CDR2 YSYEKL. With 2 bases clipped from V and 6 bases from J, the junction kept 4 bases outside the gene matches. This CDR3 contains 13 residues. CDR3 sequence: CASSQMTGSEQYV. CDR3 DNA: TGCGCCAGCAGCCAAATGACAGGGAGCGAGCAGTACGTC.

V usage is TRBV6-6 and J usage is TRBJ2-1; D is possibly TRBD1 (5 bases). V was clipped by 4 bases and J by 7 bases, with 11 bases between them. This CDR3 is built from 13 residues. CDR1 and CDR2 (germline): MNHNY, SVGAGI (reference sequence). CDR3 sequence reads: CASSSGRRNEQFF. DNA of the CDR3: TGTGCCAGCAGTTCAGGGCGCAGGAATGAGCAGTTCTTC.

The rearrangement links TRBV4-3 to TRBJ1-1, with a tentative D call TRBD1 (5 bases). V shed 0 bases and J shed 7 bases, with 15 bases lying between them. The germline CDR1 and CDR2 sequences are LGHNA and YSLEER. There are 15 residues in the CDR3. The CDR3 DNA reads as TGCGCCAGCAGCCAAGATTCCTTGGGGCGAAGTGAAGCTTTCTTT. Translated, it gives CASSQDSLGRSEAFF.

The chain uses TRBV11-2 and TRBJ2-1; perhaps TRBD1 as D (6 bases). The ends were cut back, 4 bases at V and 5 bases at J, with 21 bases in the middle. The germline V gene has CDR1 SGHAT and CDR2 FQNNGV. The CDR3 consists of 17 residues. The CDR3 sequence is CASSSDDRFNRDNEQFF. Written as DNA, the CDR3 is TGTGCCAGCAGCTCCGACGATAGATTCAACAGGGACAATGAGCAGTTCTTC.

The chain employs TRBV7-2 and TRBJ2-3; D ambiguous. The germline V and J ends were trimmed by 5 bases and 6 bases, with 9 bases remaining between them. Looked up from germline, CDR1 is SGHTA and CDR2 is FQGNSA. The CDR3 length is 12 residues. CDR3 loop: CASSGPADTQYF. CDR3 DNA: TGTGCCAGCAGCGGGCCGGCGGATACGCAGTATTTT. Filled out from reference TRBV7-2 and TRBJ2-3, the complete variable domain reads GAGVSQSPSNKVTEKGKDVELRCDPISGHTALYWYRQSLGQGLEFLIYFQGNSAPDKSGLPSDRFSAERTGGSVSTLTIQRTQQEDSAVYLCASSGPADTQYFGPGTRLTVL.

The chain joins TRBV4-3 to TRBJ1-2; TRBD1 is a possible D gene (6 bases). The CDR3 runs to 17 residues. Germline values: CDR1 LGHNA, CDR2 YSLEER. Trimming stripped 0 bases from V and 3 bases from J, with 17 bases between. The CDR3 region has the DNA TGCGCCAGCAGCCAAGACCACAGGGTGGTACCCTACTATGGCTACACCTTC. The encoded protein is CASSQDHRVVPYYGYTF.

Remarks on this clone: One end of the junction is discordant with germline, which a read error may explain. J is TRBJ2-4 and V is TRBV29-1; the match to TRBD1 covers 7 bases. The CDR3 length is 9 residues. CDR1 and CDR2 from the germline V gene are SQVTM and ANQGSEA. The CDR3, as DNA: TGCAGCGTGGAACACAGGGGTAGCTTC. Residues: CSVEHRGSF.

The chain combines TRBV28 with TRBJ2-3; 9 bases are a match to TRBD2. V was pared by 7 bases and J by 0 bases, with 5 bases of the junction left unmatched. The CDR3 sequence is 15 residues long. Germline V gene data show CDR1 as MDHEN and CDR2 as SYDVKM. CDR3 nucleotide sequence: TGTGCCAGCAATCGGGCGGGGGGGAGCACAGATACGCAGTATTTT. Translating gives CASNRAGGSTDTQYF.

This chain joins TRBV6-1 and TRBJ1-5; possibly TRBD1 for D (6 bases). This CDR3 comprises 16 residues. The ends were cut back, 0 bases at V and 2 bases at J, with 11 bases in the middle. From germline, CDR1 is MNHNS and CDR2 SASEGT. The CDR3 nucleotides are TGTGCCAGCAGTGAAGCGGTAGGGGGACGCAATCAGCCCCAGCATTTT. Protein: CASSEAVGGRNQPQHF.

The chain is built from TRBV7-9 and TRBJ1-1; no clear D. The CDR3 extends over 12 amino acids. V dropped 2 bases and J dropped 3 bases, with 4 bases sitting between them. The germline CDR1 and CDR2 sequences are SEHNR and FQNEAQ (reference sequence). The CDR3 loop is CASSLLYTEAFF. In DNA form, the CDR3 reads TGTGCCAGCAGCTTACTATACACTGAAGCTTTCTTT.

The CDR3, as DNA: TGTGCCAGCAGGGAGGAAAGCTCCTATAATTCACCCCTCCACTTT. This codes for CASREESSYNSPLHF. V gene TRBV11-3 combines with J gene TRBJ1-6, with unresolved D. Germline CDR1 and CDR2: SGHNT and YENEEA. The CDR3 consists of 15 residues. V shed 6 bases and J shed 0 bases, with 9 bases lying between them. Filled out from reference TRBV11-3 and TRBJ1-6, the complete variable domain reads EAGVVQSPRYKIIEKKQPVAFWCNPISGHNTLYWYLQNLGQGPELLIRYENEEAVDDSQLPKDRFSAERLKGVDSTLKIQPAELGDSAVYLCASREESSYNSPLHFGNGTRLTVT.

This chain links TRBV29-1 with TRBJ2-5; TRBD2 agrees at 8 bases. Germline V gene sequence: CDR1 SQVTM, CDR2 ANQGSEA. Trimming at V came to 7 bases and at J to 4 bases, leaving 14 bases not matched to a gene. The CDR3 extends over 15 amino acids. CDR3 sequence reads: CSGRSGGGQGETQYF. In nucleotides, the CDR3 is TGCAGCGGTCGTTCCGGGGGGGGGCAAGGAGAGACCCAGTACTTC.

The chain carries TRBV4-1 and TRBJ1-1; D is perhaps TRBD1 (6 bases). This CDR3 has 15 amino acids. CDR1 is MGHRA, CDR2 YSYEKL, per germline. Trimming removed 1 base at V and 3 bases at J, with 12 bases between. DNA for the CDR3: TGCGCCAGCAGCCAAGTAGGGAGGGGGTACACTGAAGCTTTCTTT. It specifies CASSQVGRGYTEAFF.

This rearrangement joins TRBV9 to TRBJ2-7, with TRBD1 matching over 11 bases. There are 13 residues in the CDR3. V shed 3 bases, J shed 5 bases, and the junction held 1 base outside the gene matches. CDR1 is SGDLS and CDR2 is YYNGEE in the germline V gene. As DNA, the CDR3 is TGTGCCAGCAGCGCGGGACAGGGGGACGAGCAGTACGTC. Protein sequence: CASSAGQGDEQYV.

The rearrangement joins TRBV19 to TRBJ2-5; 16 bases align to TRBD2. The germline gives CDR1 LNHDA, CDR2 SQIVND (reference sequence). This CDR3 spans 17 amino acids. The J segment lost 3 bases and the V segment lost 4 bases, leaving 5 bases of the junction unmatched. The CDR3 bases are TGTGCCAGTAGTAGGGGGACTAGCGGGGGGGCCAAAGAGACCCAGTACTTC. Translation: CASSRGTSGGAKETQYF.

The rearrangement links TRBV7-2 to TRBJ1-2; D is unclear. Germline V CDR1 and CDR2: SGHTA, FQGNSA. Deletions cut 1 base from V and 4 bases from J, with 16 bases between. The CDR3 has 16 residues. Here the CDR3 DNA reads TGTGCCAGCAGCTTAGAGAGTTTGGGCAGTAGCTATGGCTACACCTTC. Translation: CASSLESLGSSYGYTF.

The V call is TRBV7-2, the J call TRBJ1-1; D call uncertain. Germline-derived CDR1 and CDR2 are SGHTA and FQGNSA. CDR3 length: 13 amino acids. The V end was cut by 3 bases, the J end by 1 base, with 6 bases between. The CDR3 protein is CASSFTRNTEAFF. DNA for the CDR3: TGTGCCAGCAGCTTTACAAGGAACACTGAAGCTTTCTTT.

The chain's CDR3 is CASSLASGLNEQYV. The CDR3 bases are TGTGCCAGCAGCTTAGCTAGCGGACTCAACGAGCAGTACGTC. The chain uses TRBV7-2 and TRBJ2-7, with a possible D match to TRBD2 (6 bases). The CDR3 consists of 14 residues. V was shortened by 0 bases and J by 5 bases, with 11 bases between the two germline ends. The germline CDR1 and CDR2 sequences are SGHTA and FQGNSA.